The rows below give T cell receptor beta chains drawn from one sample of a study of shared clonotypes between healthy human individuals. TCRdb keeps only in-frame clones here, not all; method: immunoSEQ multiplex PCR. There are about 2,200,000 clones in the sample; more than 85% occur only once, and roughly 1.8% lies in the top ten. Input material: naive CD8+ T cells from PBMCs. The receptor set was obtained from a man aged 18 to 30 in good health. Some clones in this sample may be carry-over from other donors' samples. Each CDR3 is given with its conserved first and last residue. A D gene is named only where the DNA matches it firmly. The size entry is marked missing in some rows and otherwise reads once, few, many or a size class.

>TRBJ1-2|.|TRBV6-1|TRBD1
CASRTGSPFGYTF
TGTGCCAGCAGGACAGGGTCTCCCTTTGGCTACACCTTC
>TRBJ2-7|.|TRBV2|TRBD2
CASSQAGYESYEQYF
TGTGCCAGCAGCCAAGCGGGATACGAGTCCTACGAGCAGTACTTC
>TRBJ2-7|.|TRBV7-8|TRBD1
CASSRWDSSSYEQYF
TGTGCCAGCAGCCGATGGGACAGCAGCTCCTACGAGCAGTACTTC
>TRBJ1-2|.|TRBV7-9|.
CASELTGQYGYTF
TGTGCCAGCGAACTCACCGGGCAGTATGGCTACACCTTC
>TRBJ1-2|.|TRBV28|TRBD1
CASSLIQGEWYGYTF
TGTGCCAGCAGTTTAATACAGGGGGAGTGGTATGGCTACACCTTC
>TRBJ2-2|.|TRBV11-3|.
CASSLMSGELFF
TGTGCCAGCAGCCTCATGAGCGGGGAGCTGTTTTTT
>TRBJ2-5|.|TRBV9|.
CASSVGGGNQETQYF
TGTGCCAGCAGCGTAGGAGGAGGGAACCAAGAGACCCAGTACTTC
>TRBJ1-5|.|TRBV27|.
CASSPGLVNQPQHF
TGTGCCAGCAGTCCGGGACTCGTCAATCAGCCCCAGCATTTT
>TRBJ2-7|.|TRBV9|TRBD1
CASSTTGGLAYEQYF
TGTGCCAGCAGCACTACAGGGGGACTTGCCTACGAGCAGTACTTC
>TRBJ2-1|.|TRBV9|.
CASSVRPNEQFF
TGTGCCAGCAGCGTGCGGCCGAATGAGCAGTTCTTC
>TRBJ2-7|once|TRBV5-6|.
CASSFSWGYEQYF
TGTGCCAGCAGCTTTTCTTGGGGTTACGAGCAGTACTTC
>TRBJ1-2|.|TRBV10-3|.
CAISERTRAQLGLGGYTF
TGTGCCATCAGTGAGCGTACGAGGGCCCAGCTGGGGTTGGGTGGCTACACCTTC
>TRBJ2-7|once|TRBV4-1|.
CASSQGQGMGTYEQYF
TGCGCCAGCAGCCAAGGCCAGGGAATGGGTACCTACGAGCAGTACTTC
>TRBJ2-7|.|TRBV9|.
CASSVDGSYEQYF
TGTGCCAGCAGCGTAGATGGTAGTTACGAGCAGTACTTC